Listed below are T cell receptor beta chains from one sample, sequenced in a study of OX40 agonist ivuxolimab in advanced cancers. Measured with immunoSEQ multiplex PCR; TCRdb has only the in-frame clones, and not every one. This sample has some 38,000 clones, with approximately 90% found just once. Sequenced here: CD4+ or CD8+ T cells sorted from blood, sampled in a trial of the OX40 agonist ivuxolimab. The receptors shown here come from an adult with an advanced solid tumor such as melanoma, head and neck, liver or kidney cancer. Each CDR3 is given with its conserved first and last residue. Fields, in order: CDR3 protein, CDR3 DNA, D gene, J gene, CDR3 length, V gene, clone size. A D gene is named only where the DNA matches it firmly. Only part of the rows carry a size: once, few, many, or a class if the clone is expanded.

CASSPSGGSGQPQHF TGTGCCAGCAGCCCTTCCGGGGGCTCAGGTCAGCCCCAGCATTTT - TRBJ1-5 15 TRBV7-8 -
CASSSPRDSSVAFF TGTGCCAGCAGTTCCCCCCGAGACAGTTCGGTTGCTTTCTTT - TRBJ1-1 14 TRBV27 once
CASSLYSGEAFF TGTGCCAGCAGCTTATATAGTGGGGAAGCTTTCTTT - TRBJ1-1 12 TRBV7-2 -
CASHLRPYGYTF TGTGCCAGTCATCTTAGACCCTATGGCTACACCTTC - TRBJ1-2 12 TRBV19 -
CASDGGPPGLFF TGTGCCTCGGACGGGGGGCCACCTGGACTGTTTTTT - TRBJ1-4 12 TRBV2 -
CASSSGQLISTDTQYF TGTGCCAGCAGCTCGGGACAGCTTATTAGCACAGATACGCAGTATTTT TRBD1 TRBJ2-3 16 TRBV11-3 -
CASSTTGDRYNEQFF TGTGCCAGCAGCACAACAGGGGATCGGTACAATGAGCAGTTCTTC TRBD1 TRBJ2-1 15 TRBV2 -
CASRPRSRSYNEQFF TGTGCCAGCAGGCCGCGATCCAGGTCCTACAATGAGCAGTTCTTC - TRBJ2-1 15 TRBV6-1 -
CASSAPRSEQFF TGTGCCAGCAGCGCACCTAGGAGTGAGCAGTTCTTC - TRBJ2-1 12 TRBV9 -
CASARQGTGELFF TGTGCCAGCGCAAGACAGGGGACCGGGGAGCTGTTTTTT TRBD1 TRBJ2-2 13 TRBV6-5 -
CATSRGSPTGGDGYTF TGTGCCACCAGCAGAGGCTCTCCCACAGGCGGTGATGGCTACACCTTC - TRBJ1-2 16 TRBV15 -
CASSSGQGAQFITEAFF TGTGCCAGCAGCTCGGGACAGGGGGCTCAATTTATCACTGAAGCTTTCTTT TRBD1 TRBJ1-1 17 TRBV11-3 -
CASSQTVDYGYTF TGTGCCAGCAGCCAGACAGTAGACTATGGCTACACCTTC - TRBJ1-2 13 TRBV5-6 -
CASTRINTGELFF TGTGCCAGCACCCGAATAAACACCGGGGAGCTGTTTTTT - TRBJ2-2 13 TRBV9 -
CATSKAENYGYTF TGTGCCACCAGCAAGGCAGAAAACTATGGCTACACCTTC - TRBJ1-2 13 TRBV15 -
CASSLGQGRADTQYF TGTGCCAGCAGCTTAGGGCAGGGAAGAGCAGATACGCAGTATTTT - TRBJ2-3 15 TRBV7-6 -
CASSQGPTDTQYF TGCGCCAGCAGCCAAGGCCCAACAGATACGCAGTATTTT - TRBJ2-3 13 TRBV4-3 -
CASSLARGTGELFF TGTGCCAGCAGCTTAGCGCGAGGCACCGGGGAGCTGTTTTTT - TRBJ2-2 14 TRBV7-2 -
CASSISGRGYTF TGTGCCAGTAGTATAAGTGGCCGCGGCTACACCTTC - TRBJ1-2 12 TRBV19 -
CASSQLDRGTGELFF TGCGCCAGCAGCCAACTCGACAGGGGGACCGGGGAGCTGTTTTTT TRBD1 TRBJ2-2 15 TRBV5-1 -
CASSPQGNTEAFF TGTGCCAGCAGCCCACAGGGTAACACTGAAGCTTTCTTT - TRBJ1-1 13 TRBV7-9 -
CASSYSLFSGANVLTF TGTGCCAGCAGTTACTCTTTGTTCTCTGGGGCCAACGTCCTGACTTTC - TRBJ2-6 16 TRBV6-6 -
CASSDGGQETQYF TGTGCCAGCAGTGACGGGGGGCAAGAGACCCAGTACTTC TRBD2 TRBJ2-5 13 TRBV2 -
CASSFSFGRGFYEQYF TGTGCCAGCAGTTTTTCGTTTGGCAGGGGGTTCTACGAGCAGTACTTC TRBD1 TRBJ2-7 16 TRBV27 -
CASSPGTEETQYF TGTGCCAGCTCACCAGGTACAGAAGAGACCCAGTACTTC - TRBJ2-5 13 TRBV18 -
CATSRDPRGTGVEQFF TGTGCCACCAGCAGAGATCCAAGGGGGACAGGGGTTGAGCAGTTCTTC TRBD1 TRBJ2-1 16 TRBV15 -
CASSSTGGWASREQYF TGTGCCAGCAGCTCCACCGGGGGTTGGGCCTCCAGGGAGCAGTACTTC - TRBJ2-7 16 TRBV7-8 -
CASSSGTDTAYEQYF TGTGCCAGCAGCTCGGGGACAGATACAGCCTACGAGCAGTACTTC TRBD1 TRBJ2-7 15 TRBV4-2 -
CASSSETGGTGELFF TGTGCCAGCAGCTCCGAAACAGGGGGCACCGGGGAGCTGTTTTTT TRBD1 TRBJ2-2 15 TRBV5-4 -
CASSLGGAQGGYTF TGTGCCAGCAGTTTGGGAGGGGCGCAGGGTGGCTACACCTTC - TRBJ1-2 14 TRBV28 once
CASSSSDRAINSPLHF TGTGCCAGCAGCTCCTCCGACAGGGCGATAAATTCACCCCTCCACTTT TRBD1 TRBJ1-6 16 TRBV7-6 -
CATRNQGLNEQFF TGTGCCACCAGGAACCAGGGGCTCAATGAGCAGTTCTTC - TRBJ2-1 13 TRBV15 -
CARVLQGARTGELFF TGCGCCAGGGTCCTACAGGGGGCGAGGACCGGGGAGCTGTTTTTT TRBD1 TRBJ2-2 15 TRBV10-1 few
CASSGTVNSPLHF TGTGCCAGCAGCGGGACAGTTAATTCACCCCTCCACTTT - TRBJ1-6 13 TRBV9 -
CASSFRGAGYNEQFF TGTGCCAGCAGCTTTAGGGGGGCCGGATACAATGAGCAGTTCTTC - TRBJ2-1 15 TRBV7-8 -
CASSTGLANTGELFF TGTGCCAGCTCAACGGGACTGGCGAACACCGGGGAGCTGTTTTTT - TRBJ2-2 15 TRBV18 -
CASKTGTEWNQPQHF TGTGCCAGCAAGACTGGGACCGAATGGAATCAGCCCCAGCATTTT - TRBJ1-5 15 TRBV5-6 -
CASSGGRYTEAFF TGTGCCAGCAGTGGGGGACGGTACACTGAAGCTTTCTTT - TRBJ1-1 13 TRBV2 -
CASSVDSDTGELFF TGTGCCAGCAGTGTTGACAGCGACACCGGGGAGCTGTTTTTT - TRBJ2-2 14 TRBV2 -
CASSRGANYGYTF TGTGCCAGCAGTAGGGGAGCTAACTATGGCTACACCTTC - TRBJ1-2 13 TRBV6-5 -
CASSSRGGTDTQYF TGTGCCAGCAGTTCCAGGGGGGGCACAGATACGCAGTATTTT - TRBJ2-3 14 TRBV6-6 -
CASSADRAYGYTF TGTGCCAGCAGCGCCGACAGGGCGTACGGCTACACCTTC TRBD1 TRBJ1-2 13 TRBV2 -
CSARTGGNSNQPQHF TGCAGCGCGCGGACGGGAGGGAATAGCAATCAGCCCCAGCATTTT - TRBJ1-5 15 TRBV29-1 -
CASTQGALTQQYF TGTGCCAGCACACAGGGGGCCCTTACGCAGCAGTACTTC TRBD1 TRBJ2-7 13 TRBV2 -
CASSYDRVTEAFF TGTGCCAGCAGTTACGACAGGGTGACTGAAGCTTTCTTT TRBD1 TRBJ1-1 13 TRBV6-5 -
CASSPDRGYPYEQYF TGTGCCAGCTCACCAGACAGGGGGTACCCCTACGAGCAGTACTTC TRBD1 TRBJ2-7 15 TRBV18 -
CAISSRGIVDEQYF TGTGCCATCAGTTCTCGGGGGATTGTCGACGAGCAGTACTTC - TRBJ2-7 14 TRBV10-3 -
CASSSPGQNYNEQFF TGTGCCAGCAGCTCCCCGGGACAGAACTACAATGAGCAGTTCTTC TRBD1 TRBJ2-1 15 TRBV7-9 -
CASSTVGFWAQEASPLHF TGTGCCAGCAGCACCGTGGGGTTTTGGGCGCAGGAGGCTTCACCCCTCCACTTT - TRBJ1-6 18 TRBV5-6 few
CASSGLRRSTGELFF TGTGCCAGCAGCGGCCTCCGGAGGAGCACCGGGGAGCTGTTTTTT - TRBJ2-2 15 TRBV9 -
CASSLTEAGGYTF TGCGCCAGCAGCTTGACCGAGGCGGGCGGCTACACCTTC - TRBJ1-2 13 TRBV5-1 -
CASSLGAPPAYEQYF TGCGCCAGCAGCTTGGGGGCTCCCCCAGCCTACGAGCAGTACTTC - TRBJ2-7 15 TRBV5-1 once
CASSPIDRNTEAFF TGTGCCAGCTCACCTATCGACAGGAACACTGAAGCTTTCTTT - TRBJ1-1 14 TRBV18 -
CATSGGSGNQPQHF TGTGCCACCTCAGGGGGCTCGGGCAATCAGCCCCAGCATTTT TRBD1 TRBJ1-5 14 TRBV15 -